These T cell receptor beta chains were read from a single sample in a study of blood T cell repertoires in COVID-19. Profiling relied on immunoSEQ multiplex PCR, and the TCRdb table lists in-frame clones only, not all of them. The sample yields roughly 120,000 clones, around three quarters seen once. The sequenced sample consisted of peripheral blood. The receptors originated from a human donor in a cohort sampled during active or convalescent COVID-19. CDR3s include the opening cysteine and the closing phenylalanine or tryptophan. Each record gives: J gene, V gene, D gene, CDR3 length, clone size, CDR3 protein, CDR3 DNA. D genes are given only for firm matches. Clone size appears in some rows only: once, few, many, or a class for an expanded clone.

TRBJ2-1 | TRBV19 | NA | 13 | few | CASAEYSYNEQFF | TGTGCCAGTGCAGAATACTCCTACAATGAGCAGTTCTTC
TRBJ2-1 | TRBV6-6 | TRBD2 | 16 | NA | CASSVSGGLSYNEQFF | TGTGCCAGCAGCGTTAGCGGGGGACTCTCCTACAATGAGCAGTTCTTC
TRBJ2-7 | TRBV4-3 | TRBD2 | 17 | NA | CASSQDWWEGHVYEQYF | TGCGCCAGCAGCCAAGACTGGTGGGAGGGCCATGTTTACGAGCAGTACTTC
TRBJ2-7 | TRBV6-6 | NA | 14 | NA | CASSYPGHNYEQYF | TGTGCCAGCAGTTACCCGGGACACAACTACGAGCAGTACTTC
TRBJ2-6 | TRBV5-4 | TRBD1 | 15 | NA | CASSSTGGGANVLTF | TGTGCCAGCAGCTCGACAGGGGGTGGGGCCAACGTCCTGACTTTC
TRBJ2-7 | TRBV5-1 | TRBD2 | 17 | NA | CASSTERTSGQTYEQYF | TGCGCCAGCAGCACCGAAAGGACTAGCGGGCAGACCTACGAGCAGTACTTC
TRBJ2-7 | TRBV28 | NA | 15 | NA | CASSMPGTTTYEQYF | TGTGCCAGCAGTATGCCCGGGACAACGACCTACGAGCAGTACTTC
TRBJ1-2 | TRBV6-5 | NA | 14 | NA | CASRGPDGLRGYTF | TGTGCCAGCAGGGGCCCTGACGGCCTGAGAGGCTACACCTTC
TRBJ2-7 | TRBV28 | TRBD2 | 14 | NA | CASSRLAGEYEQYF | TGTGCCAGCAGTCGGCTAGCGGGAGAATACGAGCAGTACTTC
TRBJ1-1 | TRBV19 | NA | 14 | NA | CASSSLQGNTEAFF | TGTGCCAGTAGTAGCCTACAGGGGAACACTGAAGCTTTCTTT
TRBJ1-2 | TRBV11-2 | NA | 13 | NA | CASSLQGNYGYTF | TGTGCCAGCAGCTTACAGGGAAACTATGGCTACACCTTC
TRBJ1-2 | TRBV7-2 | NA | 13 | NA | CASSYGQGYGYTF | TGTGCCAGCAGCTACGGGCAGGGTTATGGCTACACCTTC
TRBJ1-2 | TRBV6-5 | TRBD1 | 13 | few | CASRAGQGRGYTF | TGTGCCAGCAGGGCCGGACAGGGACGGGGCTACACCTTC
TRBJ1-2 | TRBV11-2 | NA | 13 | NA | CASSHRVDYGYTF | TGTGCCAGCAGCCACAGGGTCGACTATGGCTACACCTTC
TRBJ2-7 | TRBV27 | TRBD1 | 14 | NA | CASSVDRGPYEQYF | TGTGCTAGCAGTGTAGACAGGGGACCCTACGAGCAGTACTTC
TRBJ1-4 | TRBV28 | NA | 18 | few | CASSPNPVGQTRGEKLFF | TGTGCCAGCAGTCCTAACCCCGTGGGCCAGACTAGGGGTGAAAAACTGTTTTTT
TRBJ1-4 | TRBV4-1 | TRBD1 | 15 | NA | CASSQKTGVNEKLFF | TGCGCCAGCAGCCAGAAGACAGGGGTTAATGAAAAACTGTTTTTT
TRBJ1-4 | TRBV3-1/TRBV3-2 | NA | 15 | NA | CASSQEWGPNEKLFF | TGTGCCAGCAGCCAAGAATGGGGGCCTAATGAAAAACTGTTTTTT
TRBJ2-7 | TRBV18 | TRBD2 | 15 | NA | CASSPGLAGVPEQYF | TGTGCCAGCTCACCTGGACTAGCGGGAGTACCCGAGCAGTACTTC
TRBJ2-7 | TRBV29-1 | TRBD2 | 15 | NA | CSVEGPSGTLREQYF | TGCAGCGTTGAAGGTCCTAGCGGAACGCTTCGGGAGCAGTACTTC
TRBJ2-4 | TRBV27 | TRBD2 | 16 | once | CASSLLAGGGKNIQYF | TGTGCCAGCAGTTTGTTGGCGGGGGGTGGCAAAAACATTCAGTACTTC
TRBJ2-7 | TRBV28 | TRBD1 | 14 | NA | CASSLQRQGHEQYF | TGTGCCAGCAGTCTCCAACGACAGGGGCACGAGCAGTACTTC
TRBJ1-6 | TRBV28 | NA | 17 | NA | CASSLGVSGRVNSPLHF | TGTGCCAGCAGTTTGGGTGTTTCCGGGCGGGTTAATTCACCCCTCCACTTT
TRBJ1-2 | TRBV2 | NA | 14 | NA | CASRSTESNYGYTF | TGTGCCAGCAGATCGACAGAGTCTAACTATGGCTACACCTTC
TRBJ2-3 | TRBV28 | TRBD2 | 15 | NA | CASSFRLAGVETQYF | TGTGCCAGCAGTTTCAGGCTAGCGGGAGTGGAAACGCAGTATTTT
TRBJ2-7 | TRBV9 | NA | 15 | NA | CASSPQLGRGDEQYF | TGTGCCAGCAGCCCCCAACTAGGCAGGGGGGACGAGCAGTACTTC
TRBJ2-3 | TRBV19 | TRBD2 | 17 | NA | CASSIDLSGGAQATQYF | TGTGCCAGTAGTATAGATCTAAGCGGGGGGGCTCAGGCTACGCAGTATTTT
TRBJ2-6 | TRBV18 | NA | 15 | NA | CASSPTALWANVLTF | TGTGCCAGCTCACCGACTGCCCTCTGGGCCAACGTCCTGACTTTC
TRBJ2-1 | TRBV6-5 | NA | 15 | once | CASSYNGGSYNEQFF | TGTGCCAGCAGTTACAACGGGGGCTCCTACAATGAGCAGTTCTTC
TRBJ2-7 | TRBV5-8 | TRBD2 | 14 | NA | CASSIGLAGVEQYF | TGTGCCAGCAGCATAGGACTAGCGGGAGTTGAGCAGTACTTC
TRBJ2-2 | TRBV29-1 | NA | 16 | NA | CSVGIMRLTNTGELFF | TGCAGCGTGGGCATTATGCGATTAACGAACACCGGGGAGCTGTTTTTT
TRBJ2-7 | TRBV2 | NA | 15 | NA | CASKRGGQDIYEQYF | TGTGCCAGCAAGCGCGGGGGACAGGATATCTACGAGCAGTACTTC
TRBJ1-6 | TRBV5-1 | NA | 15 | NA | CASSLVAEDNSPLHF | TGCGCCAGCAGCTTGGTGGCGGAAGATAATTCACCCCTCCACTTT
TRBJ2-7 | TRBV21-1 | NA | 14 | NA | CASSSRDSPYEQYF | TGTGCCAGCAGCAGCCGGGACAGTCCCTACGAGCAGTACTTC
TRBJ2-1 | TRBV7-2 | TRBD1 | 14 | NA | CASRPIDRVGEQFF | TGTGCCAGCAGGCCAATCGACAGGGTGGGGGAGCAGTTCTTC
TRBJ1-1 | TRBV29-1 | TRBD1 | 13 | NA | CSTLGQRNTEAFF | TGCAGCACCCTGGGACAGAGGAACACTGAAGCTTTCTTT
TRBJ2-5 | TRBV7-2 | TRBD2 | 15 | NA | CASSLGAGRVETQYF | TGTGCCAGCAGCTTAGGGGCCGGGAGGGTGGAGACCCAGTACTTC
TRBJ2-3 | TRBV4-1 | TRBD2 | 18 | NA | CASSQDNSLAGVWDTQYF | TGCGCCAGCAGCCAAGATAATTCCCTAGCGGGAGTTTGGGATACGCAGTATTTT
TRBJ2-2 | TRBV7-3 | NA | 15 | NA | CASSLQPGLTGELFF | TGTGCCAGCAGCTTACAGCCAGGGCTTACCGGGGAGCTGTTTTTT
TRBJ2-7 | TRBV9 | TRBD2 | 14 | NA | CASSVVGGLDEQYF | TGTGCCAGCAGCGTAGTGGGGGGGTTGGACGAGCAGTACTTC
TRBJ2-1 | TRBV6-2/TRBV6-3 | TRBD2 | 16 | NA | CASSYKAGASYNEQFF | TGTGCCAGCAGTTACAAAGCGGGAGCCTCCTACAATGAGCAGTTCTTC
TRBJ2-1 | TRBV19 | NA | 15 | NA | CASSIATSVYNEQFF | TGTGCCAGTAGTATAGCCACAAGCGTGTACAATGAGCAGTTCTTC
TRBJ2-7 | TRBV13 | NA | 13 | few | CASSPLPSYEQYF | TGTGCCAGCAGCCCTCTCCCCTCCTACGAGCAGTACTTC
TRBJ1-2 | TRBV19 | NA | 17 | NA | CASSIVAGFSYNYGYTF | TGTGCCAGTAGTATAGTGGCGGGGTTCTCTTATAACTATGGCTACACCTTC
TRBJ1-2 | TRBV12-3/TRBV12-4 | NA | 13 | NA | CASSLRQLYGYTF | TGTGCCAGCAGCCTGAGACAGCTCTATGGCTACACCTTC
TRBJ2-3 | TRBV7-3 | NA | 15 | once | CASSLFPGKADTQYF | TGTGCCAGCAGCTTATTTCCGGGGAAGGCAGATACGCAGTATTTT
TRBJ2-7 | TRBV19 | NA | 17 | NA | CASSPDRVGGRRVEQYF | TGTGCCAGTAGCCCCGATCGAGTAGGTGGGAGACGGGTCGAGCAGTACTTC
TRBJ2-7 | TRBV6-2/TRBV6-3 | TRBD2 | 16 | NA | CASSYRPWAGEDEQYF | TGTGCCAGCAGTTACAGGCCTTGGGCGGGAGAGGATGAGCAGTACTTC
TRBJ1-1 | TRBV7-2 | NA | 13 | NA | CASSFLGGTEAFF | TGTGCCAGCAGCTTTTTGGGGGGCACTGAAGCTTTCTTT
TRBJ1-6 | TRBV27 | TRBD1 | 15 | NA | CASSSNRGYNSPLHF | TGTGCCAGCAGTTCCAACAGGGGGTATAATTCACCCCTCCACTTT